The sequence of this TCR beta chain was determined in a study of T cells in Graves' hyperthyroidism and ophthalmopathy. Overall study findings and caveats: In simple terms, a model built on 13 V-J features told ophthalmopathy apart from stable hyperthyroidism.

This clonotype occurred many times. Its target is unknown. V lost 4 bases to trimming and J lost 0 bases, with 9 bases between them. CDR1 ENHRY and CDR2 SYGVKD come from the germline V gene. The CDR3 spans 14 residues. Amplification targeted TCR beta CDR3 regions from RNA transcripts. HTBI primers were employed in a first-round RT-PCR of the TCR CDR3. TCRdb reanalysed the multiplex PCR reads using MiXCR and keeps one entry per CDR3 protein. The sample carries about 260,000 distinct CDR3 sequences, about a sixth recorded once. Extraction of PBMCs used approximately 10 ml of fresh peripheral blood. This chain joins TRBV10-3 and TRBJ1-1; TRBD1 might be the D (6 bases). Specimen: blood. This receptor was obtained from a woman aged 18-30 years with Graves' ophthalmopathy. The CDR3 region has the DNA TGTGCCATCAGTGGAGGGGGGGTGAACACTGAAGCTTTCTTT. This gives the protein CAISGGGVNTEAFF.